This TCR beta chain stems from a study of T cells expressing NK-cell markers. Study context: The authors derived TCR beta repertoires from sorted CD3+CD56+NKG2C+, CD3+CD56+NKG2C- and CD3+CD56-NKG2C+ T cells. Among eight sequenced donors, seven carried HCMV seropositivity while one was seronegative. General study points: Dominant NKG2C+ clonotype frequencies of about 1.0-7.0% of CD8+ T cells were measured in more than five donors.

This CDR3 has 15 amino acids. Germline V gene lookup returns CDR1 DFQATT and CDR2 SNEGSKA (reference sequence). Of note for this clonotype: Its target is unknown.

Libraries used 5'RACE template switching adding universal primer site and UMIs. TCRdb reprocessed the 5' RACE reads; each CDR3 protein has one entry and no DNA is given. The record lists approximately 460,000 distinct CDR3 sequences, of which the ten most abundant hold 6% to 8%. What was sequenced was blood T cells: a sorted CD56 or NKG2C T cell subset, CD4+ or CD8+ T cells, or bulk PBMC T cells (not recorded which). V is TRBV20-1 and J is TRBJ2-1; TCRdb picks TRBD2, but there is no DNA to check that call. The sequence came from a woman between 18 and 70 years old in good health. This CDR3 is CSARVLAGLYNEQFF.